This is a list of T cell receptor beta chains from one sample in a study of cytotoxic CD8 clonotypes in ibrutinib-treated CLL. The assay was immunoSEQ multiplex PCR, and TCRdb's table has in-frame clones only and misses some. The data show about 250,000 clones, with 70% seen just once and over 15% held by the top ten. Sequenced material: PBMCs, taken after 24 months of ibrutinib treatment. The receptor source for this set is a human donor with chronic lymphocytic leukemia. The CDR3 runs from the conserved cysteine through the conserved F or W. D genes are given only for firm matches. The size field is filled for only some rows; it gives once, few, many or a size class.

cdr3_nt	cdr3_aa	j_call	d_call	clone_size	v_call
TGTGCCAGCAGTTATACTAGGGAGGGAAAACTGTTTTTT	CASSYTREGKLFF	TRBJ1-4	NA	NA	TRBV6-5
TGCAGCGTTGAGGGGACTGGCAACATTCAGTACTTC	CSVEGTGNIQYF	TRBJ2-4	NA	NA	TRBV29-1
TGCGCCAGCAGCTTCGGAAAAGGGGGTGAAAAACTGTTTTTT	CASSFGKGGEKLFF	TRBJ1-4	NA	NA	TRBV5-1
TGTGCCTGGAGTACAGGACTAAATCCCTACGAGCAGTACTTC	CAWSTGLNPYEQYF	TRBJ2-7	NA	NA	TRBV30
TGTGCCAGCAGGGACAACTCCTACGAGCAGTACTTC	CASRDNSYEQYF	TRBJ2-7	NA	once	TRBV2
TGTGCCAGCAGCTTTGGCCTCGGGGGATTCAATGAGCAGTTCTTC	CASSFGLGGFNEQFF	TRBJ2-1	NA	few	TRBV7-3
TGTGCCAGCAGCTTAATGGAGGGGGCGGTCGAGCAGTACTTC	CASSLMEGAVEQYF	TRBJ2-7	NA	NA	TRBV7-9
TGTGCCATCAGTGCGGGAGATCAGCCCCAGCATTTT	CAISAGDQPQHF	TRBJ1-5	NA	few	TRBV10-3
TGTGCCAGCAGCGCGGCTGGCATTGAGCAGTTCTTC	CASSAAGIEQFF	TRBJ2-1	NA	NA	TRBV9
TGCGCCAGCAGCCCCCTGGTCGGGGAGCGATACACAGATACGCAGTATTTT	CASSPLVGERYTDTQYF	TRBJ2-3	NA	NA	TRBV4-3
TGTGCCAGCAGCGTAGCTCTGGACAGGACCTACGAGCAGTACTTC	CASSVALDRTYEQYF	TRBJ2-7	TRBD1	NA	TRBV9
TGTGCCAGCAGTTGGGACAGGGACTCCTACGAGCAGTACTTC	CASSWDRDSYEQYF	TRBJ2-7	TRBD1	NA	TRBV27
TGCAGCGCCCCACGCAGCACCGGGGAGCTGTTTTTT	CSAPRSTGELFF	TRBJ2-2	NA	few	TRBV29-1
TGTGCCAGCAGCCCCGGGATACTAAACACCGGGGAGCTGTTTTTT	CASSPGILNTGELFF	TRBJ2-2	NA	NA	TRBV6-6
TGTGCCAGCAGTCACTCGGACAGGGGGGACACTGAAGCTTTCTTT	CASSHSDRGDTEAFF	TRBJ1-1	TRBD1	NA	TRBV13
TGTGCCACCAGCAGGGGACAGCTTAATGAAAAACTGTTTTTT	CATSRGQLNEKLFF	TRBJ1-4	TRBD1	NA	TRBV15
TGTGCCAGCAGCTTAGAGGTAGGACTAGCGGGAGACGAGCAGTACTTC	CASSLEVGLAGDEQYF	TRBJ2-7	TRBD2	NA	TRBV7-9
TGTGCCAGCAGCTTGCGGGTTGGCACAGATACGCAGTATTTT	CASSLRVGTDTQYF	TRBJ2-3	NA	NA	TRBV5-8
TGTGCCAGCAGTCCCCCTGGACAAGGTCCCTATGGCTACACCTTC	CASSPPGQGPYGYTF	TRBJ1-2	NA	NA	TRBV28
TGTGCCAGCGTATCCGGCGGAAATACCTACGAGCAGTACTTC	CASVSGGNTYEQYF	TRBJ2-7	NA	NA	TRBV6-1
TGTGCCAGCAGCGCCGGTCGGGGACCAATCTACGAGCAGTACTTC	CASSAGRGPIYEQYF	TRBJ2-7	NA	NA	TRBV9
TGTGCCAGCAGCTTAGCAGAGCAGCGGAATGAGCAGTTCTTC	CASSLAEQRNEQFF	TRBJ2-1	NA	NA	TRBV7-8
TGTGCCAGCAGCCGCGGGAAAGGAAACACCGGGGAGCTGTTTTTT	CASSRGKGNTGELFF	TRBJ2-2	NA	NA	TRBV13
TGTGCCAGCAGCAAAGTTCTTGCGGGACCCTCCTACGAGCAGTACTTC	CASSKVLAGPSYEQYF	TRBJ2-7	NA	NA	TRBV21-1
TGTGCCAGCAGCCTTGGGACTAGCGGGAACTACGAGCAGTACTTC	CASSLGTSGNYEQYF	TRBJ2-7	TRBD2	NA	TRBV27
TGTGCCAGCAGCTTGGGGCAGCCATCTAACTATGGCTACACCTTC	CASSLGQPSNYGYTF	TRBJ1-2	NA	many	TRBV5-6
TGTGCCAGCAGCCCCAACTATCAGCCCCAGCATTTT	CASSPNYQPQHF	TRBJ1-5	NA	few	TRBV28